This T cell receptor beta chain is from a study of blood T cell repertoires in COVID-19. Losses at the gene ends were 6 bases for V and 5 bases for J; bases not matched to a gene: 7. This CDR3 comprises 15 residues. Germline assignment: CDR1 SGHAT and CDR2 FQNNGV. This clone was counted a single time. Clones were read by immunoSEQ multiplex PCR, and TCRdb kept only the in-frame ones, dropping some. The repertoire consists of about 160,000 clones, with about 88% occurring once and the leading ten covering 15% to 20%. The clonotype comes from a man aged 55 to 69 with active or convalescent COVID-19. The genes are TRBV11-2 and TRBJ2-5; 12 positions match TRBD2. The sample was peripheral blood. For the CDR3, the DNA is TGTGCCAGCAGGGTAGCTAGCGGGAGGGCTGAGACCCAGTACTTC. Its translation: CASRVASGRAETQYF.